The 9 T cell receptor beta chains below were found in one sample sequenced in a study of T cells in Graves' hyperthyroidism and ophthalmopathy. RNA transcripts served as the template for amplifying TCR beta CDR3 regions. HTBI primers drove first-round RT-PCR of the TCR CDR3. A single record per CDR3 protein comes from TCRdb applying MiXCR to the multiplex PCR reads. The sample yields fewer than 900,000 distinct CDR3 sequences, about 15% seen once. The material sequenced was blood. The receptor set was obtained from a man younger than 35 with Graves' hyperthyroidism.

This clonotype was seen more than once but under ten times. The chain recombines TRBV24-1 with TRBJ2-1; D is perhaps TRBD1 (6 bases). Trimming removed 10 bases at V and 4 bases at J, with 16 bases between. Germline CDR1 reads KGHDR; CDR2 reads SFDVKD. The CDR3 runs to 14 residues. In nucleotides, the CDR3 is TGTGCCACTCAACCACAGGGTCCATACAATGAGCAGTTCTTC. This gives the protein CATQPQGPYNEQFF.

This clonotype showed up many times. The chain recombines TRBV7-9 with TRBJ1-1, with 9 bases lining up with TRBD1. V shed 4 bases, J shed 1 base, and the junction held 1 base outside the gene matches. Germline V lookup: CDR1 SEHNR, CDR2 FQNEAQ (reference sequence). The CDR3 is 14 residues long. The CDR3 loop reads CASSWGQGNTEAFF. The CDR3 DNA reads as TGTGCCAGCAGCTGGGGACAGGGGAACACTGAAGCTTTCTTT.

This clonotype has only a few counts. The CDR3 here is CSARDFNAPETQYF. For the CDR3, the DNA is TGCAGTGCTAGAGATTTTAACGCCCCGGAGACCCAGTACTTC. This chain links TRBV20-1 with TRBJ2-5; D remains unclear. Trimming stripped 0 bases from V and 5 bases from J, with 13 bases between. Looked up from germline, CDR1 is DFQATT and CDR2 is SNEGSKA (reference sequence). This CDR3 spans 14 amino acids.

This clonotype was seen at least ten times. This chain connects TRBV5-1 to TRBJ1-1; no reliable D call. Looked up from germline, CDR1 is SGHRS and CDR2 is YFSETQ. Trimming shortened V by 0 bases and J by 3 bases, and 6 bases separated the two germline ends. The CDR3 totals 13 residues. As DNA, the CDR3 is TGCGCCAGCAGCTTGGGAGAATACACTGAAGCTTTCTTT. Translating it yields CASSLGEYTEAFF.

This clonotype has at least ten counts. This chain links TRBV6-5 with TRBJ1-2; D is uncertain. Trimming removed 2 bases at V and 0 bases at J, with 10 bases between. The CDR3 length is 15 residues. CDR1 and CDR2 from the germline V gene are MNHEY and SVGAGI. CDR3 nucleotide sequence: TGTGCCAGCAGTTACCTCGGCAGAGCTAACTATGGCTACACCTTC. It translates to CASSYLGRANYGYTF.

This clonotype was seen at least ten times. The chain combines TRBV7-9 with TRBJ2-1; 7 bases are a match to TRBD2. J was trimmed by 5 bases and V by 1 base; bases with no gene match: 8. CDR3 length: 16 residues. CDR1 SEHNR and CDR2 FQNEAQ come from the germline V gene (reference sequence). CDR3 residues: CASSLGVRERDNEQFF. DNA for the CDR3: TGTGCCAGCAGCTTAGGAGTGCGGGAGCGAGACAATGAGCAGTTCTTC.

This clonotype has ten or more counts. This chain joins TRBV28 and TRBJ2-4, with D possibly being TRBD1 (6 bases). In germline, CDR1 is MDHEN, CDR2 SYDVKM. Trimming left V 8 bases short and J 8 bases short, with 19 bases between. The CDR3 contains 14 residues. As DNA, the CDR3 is TGTGCCAGCGCAAAATCAGGGGATCTGGACATTCAGTACTTC. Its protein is CASAKSGDLDIQYF. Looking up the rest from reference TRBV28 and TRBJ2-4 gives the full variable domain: DVKVTQSSRYLVKRTGEKVFLECVQDMDHENMFWYRQDPGLGLRLIYFSYDVKMKEKGDIPEGYSVSREKKERFSLILESASTNQTSMYLCASAKSGDLDIQYFGAGTRLSVL.

The CDR3 DNA is TGCGCCAGCAGCCTCGGACAGTTATACATGAACACTGAAGCTTTCTTT. Its protein product is CASSLGQLYMNTEAFF. The V call is TRBV4-1, the J call TRBJ1-1; weak D call: TRBD1 (6 bases). This CDR3 comprises 16 residues. Germline CDR1 reads MGHRA; CDR2 reads YSYEKL. The V end lost 4 bases, the J end lost 0 bases, and 15 bases lay between the germline ends.

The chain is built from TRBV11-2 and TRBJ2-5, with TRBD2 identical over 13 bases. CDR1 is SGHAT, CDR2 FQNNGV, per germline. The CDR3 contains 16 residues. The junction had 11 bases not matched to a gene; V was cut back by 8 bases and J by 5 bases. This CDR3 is CASRSWTSGSQETQYF. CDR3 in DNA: TGTGCCAGCCGATCCTGGACTAGCGGGAGTCAGGAGACCCAGTACTTC.